Each of the 22 T cell receptor beta chains below was sequenced from the same sample in a study of blood T cell repertoires in COVID-19. The repertoire was sequenced with immunoSEQ multiplex PCR; TCRdb's copy has only in-frame clones and lacks some. This table has 250,000 to 300,000 clones, around four fifths appearing once. The material sequenced was peripheral blood. These receptors all come from a man aged 60-69 years who had recovered from COVID-19.

The V and J genes are TRBV27 and TRBJ2-1; 11 bases are shared with TRBD2. Looked up from germline, CDR1 is MNHEY and CDR2 is SMNVEV (reference sequence). The junction had 8 bases not matched to a gene; V was cut back by 4 bases and J by 3 bases. CDR3 length: 17 amino acids. The CDR3 coding sequence is TGTGCCAGCAGTTCCCCCCCTCTAGCGGGAGGCTACAATGAGCAGTTCTTC. It codes for CASSSPPLAGGYNEQFF.

The rearrangement uses TRBV30 and TRBJ1-1, with D hard to call. The V end was cut by 0 bases, the J end by 11 bases, with 13 bases between. This CDR3 spans 12 amino acids. Looked up from germline, CDR1 is GTSNPN and CDR2 is SVGIG (reference sequence). CDR3 nucleotides: TGTGCCTGGAGTGTACGACTTGCGGAGGCTTTCTTT. This encodes CAWSVRLAEAFF.

J is TRBJ1-5 and V is TRBV6-2 or TRBV6-3; 7 bases agree with TRBD1. Germline values: CDR1 MNHEY, CDR2 SVGEGT. Losses at the gene ends were 4 bases for V and 4 bases for J; bases not matched to a gene: 4. The CDR3 is 14 residues long. In DNA, the CDR3 is TGTGCCAGCAGTTCCAACAGGGGAAATCAGCCCCAGCATTTT. Translating it yields CASSSNRGNQPQHF.

V and J are TRBV3-1 (or the pseudogene TRBV3-2) and TRBJ1-2; D possibly corresponds to TRBD1 (5 bases). The CDR3 runs to 13 residues. V gave up 4 bases and J gave up 4 bases, with 10 bases separating them. Looked up from germline, CDR1 is LGHDT and CDR2 is YNNKEL (reference sequence). The CDR3 sequence: CASSPDRSYGYTF. As DNA, the CDR3 is TGTGCCAGCAGCCCCGACAGAAGCTATGGCTACACCTTC.

The rearrangement links TRBV30 to TRBJ1-2; TRBD1 matches at 7 bases. Germline V CDR1 and CDR2: GTSNPN, SVGIG (reference sequence). J lost 4 bases, V lost 0 bases, and 2 bases had no gene match. This CDR3 has 13 residues. CDR3 nucleotide sequence: TGTGCCTGGAGTGTACGACAGGGCTATGGCTACACCTTC. Residues: CAWSVRQGYGYTF.

V usage is TRBV5-5 and J usage is TRBJ2-1; a possible D gene is TRBD2 (6 bases). Germline V lookup: CDR1 SGHKS, CDR2 YYEKEE (reference sequence). The germline V and J ends were trimmed by 6 bases and 3 bases, with 10 bases remaining between them. The CDR3 is made up of 13 amino acids. The CDR3: CASNLGGYNEQFF. In nucleotides, the CDR3 is TGTGCCAGCAACCTCGGGGGCTACAATGAGCAGTTCTTC.

J is TRBJ1-2 and V is TRBV3-1 (or the pseudogene TRBV3-2), with D unresolved. Trimming removed 3 bases at V and 0 bases at J, with 14 bases between. Germline V lookup: CDR1 LGHDT, CDR2 YNNKEL (reference sequence). This CDR3 contains 16 residues. This chain's CDR3 is CASSHPPPGTNYGYTF. The CDR3 DNA reads as TGTGCCAGCAGCCATCCCCCACCAGGCACTAACTATGGCTACACCTTC.

CDR3 sequence: CASSQPISSGSSYNEQFF. CDR3 nucleotides: TGTGCCAGCAGCCAACCCATATCGAGCGGAAGCTCCTACAATGAGCAGTTCTTC. The chain couples TRBV14 to TRBJ2-1; weak D call: TRBD2 (5 bases). Germline V gene sequence: CDR1 SGHDN, CDR2 FVKESK. Between the trimmed V and J ends, which lost 2 bases and 0 bases, there was a span of 17 bases. The CDR3 is 18 amino acids.

Comments on this clone: Being one base from a much bigger clone, this may be a read error. The V gene is TRBV6-2 or TRBV6-3, the J gene TRBJ1-6; 7 nucleotides agree with TRBD1. CDR1 is MNHEY and CDR2 is SVGEGT in the germline V gene. The CDR3 has 16 residues. The CDR3 is CASSPVAGGLGSPFHF. DNA of the CDR3: TGTGCCAGCAGCCCCGTGGCAGGGGGTTTAGGATCACCCTTCCACTTT.

V and J are TRBV5-6 and TRBJ2-4; tentatively, D is TRBD2 (5 bases). CDR1 is SGHDT and CDR2 is YYEEEE in the germline V gene. CDR3 length: 14 amino acids. The germline V and J ends were trimmed by 4 bases and 8 bases, with 16 bases remaining between them. The DNA for the CDR3 is TGTGCCAGCAGCGACCGGAATGAGGGCGACATTCAGTACTTC. It encodes CASSDRNEGDIQYF. Looking up the rest from reference TRBV5-6 and TRBJ2-4 gives the full variable domain: DAGVTQSPTHLIKTRGQQVTLRCSPKSGHDTVSWYQQALGQGPQFIFQYYEEEERQRGNFPDRFSGHQFPNYSSELNVNALLLGDSALYLCASSDRNEGDIQYFGAGTRLSVL.

The chain joins TRBV2 to TRBJ1-5; D unresolved. Trimming removed 4 bases from V and 2 bases from J, with 9 bases in between. From germline, CDR1 is SNHLY and CDR2 FYNNEI. CDR3 length: 14 amino acids. CDR3 DNA sequence: TGTGCCAGCAGTGCCGAGGGTGGCAATCAGCCCCAGCATTTT. Protein: CASSAEGGNQPQHF.

The chain recombines TRBV9 with TRBJ1-5; no definite D call. The V gene lost 4 bases and the J gene lost 6 bases, with 20 bases spanning the gap. Looked up from germline, CDR1 is SGDLS and CDR2 is YYNGEE. CDR3 length: 16 residues. CDR3 amino acids: CASSPRGDPLGQPQHF. The CDR3 nucleotides are TGTGCCAGCAGCCCCCGGGGAGACCCTCTCGGTCAGCCCCAGCATTTT.

J is TRBJ2-5 and V is TRBV5-1, with 9 positions matching TRBD2. The CDR3 is made up of 17 amino acids. The V segment lost 4 bases and the J segment 2 bases; nucleotides outside the gene matches: 12. Per the germline V gene, CDR1 is SGHRS and CDR2 is YFSETQ. In nucleotides, the CDR3 is TGCGCCAGCAGCCCCGCCCTGACTAGCGGCGGGCAAGAGACCCAGTACTTC. Protein product: CASSPALTSGGQETQYF.

The V and J genes are TRBV5-1 and TRBJ2-3, with 7 positions matching TRBD2. There are 15 residues in the CDR3. With 0 bases clipped from V and 7 bases from J, the junction kept 8 bases outside the gene matches. Germline loops: CDR1 SGHRS, CDR2 YFSETQ. CDR3 protein: CASSLGSGTSNTQYF. CDR3 DNA: TGCGCCAGCAGCTTGGGAAGCGGGACTTCCAATACGCAGTATTTT.

The chain carries TRBV2 and TRBJ1-2; D might be TRBD1 (6 bases). The CDR3 covers 14 residues. V was trimmed by 6 bases and J by 7 bases, leaving 18 bases between them. Germline values: CDR1 SNHLY, CDR2 FYNNEI. CDR3 sequence reads: CASRTGQLHVGYTF. CDR3 DNA sequence: TGTGCCAGCAGGACTGGACAGCTACATGTTGGCTACACCTTC.

A word on this clone: The sample carries other DNA sequences with the same CDR3. The chain is built from TRBV7-2 and TRBJ1-5; D is perhaps TRBD1 (5 bases). This CDR3 region has 13 residues. Deletions cut 3 bases from V and 6 bases from J, with 9 bases between. Looked up from germline, CDR1 is SGHTA and CDR2 is FQGNSA. This chain's CDR3 is CASSLGGGQPQHF. The CDR3 coding sequence is TGTGCCAGCAGCTTGGGGGGGGGTCAGCCCCAGCATTTT.

The chain links TRBV5-1 to TRBJ1-1; tentative D call: TRBD1 (6 bases). In germline, CDR1 is SGHRS, CDR2 YFSETQ. Trimming shortened V by 7 bases and J by 0 bases, and 13 bases separated the two germline ends. This CDR3 is built from 14 residues. CDR3 sequence reads: CASGATGLNTEAFF. The CDR3 region has the DNA TGCGCCAGCGGGGCGACAGGATTGAACACTGAAGCTTTCTTT.

The chain links TRBV5-3 to TRBJ2-2; 15 nucleotides align to TRBD2. TRBV5-3 is an ORF, with its function uncertain. The CDR3 has 17 residues. V lost 4 bases and J lost 6; bases outside the gene matches: 7. CDR3 in amino acids: CARSRTSGGAGAGELFF. The CDR3 nucleotides read TGTGCCAGAAGCAGGACTAGCGGGGGGGCCGGGGCCGGGGAGCTGTTTTTT.

The chain combines TRBV24-1 with TRBJ1-1; weak D call: TRBD1 (5 bases). The CDR3 is made up of 13 amino acids. V dropped 9 bases and J dropped 1 base, with 11 bases sitting between them. The V gene's germline CDR1 is KGHDR and CDR2 SFDVKD. The CDR3 sequence: CATADTRNTEAFF. The CDR3 nucleotides read TGTGCCACCGCGGACACCAGGAACACTGAAGCTTTCTTT.

The chain combines TRBV28 with TRBJ2-2, with 7 bases that match TRBD1. CDR1 and CDR2 from the germline V gene are MDHEN and SYDVKM. The CDR3 covers 15 residues. With 1 base clipped from V and 5 bases from J, the junction kept 4 bases outside the gene matches. CDR3 in amino acids: CASSLLTGRTGELFF. The CDR3, as DNA: TGTGCCAGCAGTTTATTGACAGGGCGTACCGGGGAGCTGTTTTTT. The full variable domain, completed using reference TRBV28 and TRBJ2-2, is DVKVTQSSRYLVKRTGEKVFLECVQDMDHENMFWYRQDPGLGLRLIYFSYDVKMKEKGDIPEGYSVSREKKERFSLILESASTNQTSMYLCASSLLTGRTGELFFGEGSRLTVL.

The J gene is TRBJ2-7, the V gene TRBV7-8; D gene uncertain. V lost 5 bases and J 3 bases, leaving 20 bases between the germline ends. The CDR3 spans 16 residues. In germline, CDR1 is SGHVS, CDR2 FQNEAQ. CDR3 bases: TGTGCCAGCAGCCGACGGAGACTGGATGGAAACTACGAGCAGTACTTC. This translates into CASSRRRLDGNYEQYF.

This sequence joins TRBV27 and TRBJ2-3; 8 bases line up with TRBD1. CDR1 is MNHEY, CDR2 SMNVEV, per germline (reference sequence). The CDR3 contains 14 residues. V trimming: 4 bases; J trimming: 3 bases; junction bases outside the gene matches: 3. The CDR3 spells CASSSRTGTDTQYF. CDR3 nucleotide sequence: TGTGCCAGCAGTTCCCGGACAGGGACAGATACGCAGTATTTT.